This TCR beta chain was identified in a study of T cell repertoires in cytomegalovirus infection. This CDR3 contains 13 residues. Per germline, CDR1 GTSNPN and CDR2 SVGIG (reference sequence). The V and J ends lost 5 bases and 0 bases respectively, with 10 bases between them. This clonotype was found many times. TCRdb re-called the reads through MiXCR, storing one row per CDR3 protein. Of roughly 320,000 distinct CDR3 sequences listed, over 7.5% were seen once; the top ten hold around 4%. Sequencing used PBMCs. The chain uses TRBV30 and TRBJ1-2; D not resolved. This receptor was identified in a human donor in good health (CMV status not recorded). Some clones in this sample may be carry-over from other donors' samples. The CDR3 region has the DNA TGTGCCTGGGAGGGCTCTTCTAACTATGGCTACACCTTC. Its translation is CAWEGSSNYGYTF.